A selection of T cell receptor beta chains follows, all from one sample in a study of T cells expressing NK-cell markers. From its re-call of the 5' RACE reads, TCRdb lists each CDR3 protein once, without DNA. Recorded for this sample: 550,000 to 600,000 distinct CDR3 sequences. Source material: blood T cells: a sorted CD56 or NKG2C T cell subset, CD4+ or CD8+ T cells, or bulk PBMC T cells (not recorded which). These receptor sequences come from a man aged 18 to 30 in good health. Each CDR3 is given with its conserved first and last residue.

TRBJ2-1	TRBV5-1	CAREDRGPHNEQFF
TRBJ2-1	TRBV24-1	CATSDLGRDLSYNEQFF
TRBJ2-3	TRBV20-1	CSARDTEGGTDTQYF
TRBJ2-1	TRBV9	CASSDEGLAAYNEQFF
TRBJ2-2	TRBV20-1	CSADTGTENTGELFF
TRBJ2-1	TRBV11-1	CASSSPGISYNEQFF
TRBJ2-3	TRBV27	CASSRTSGRPISTDTQYF
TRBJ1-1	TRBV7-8	CASSLISGPLDLNTEAFF
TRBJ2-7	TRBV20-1	CSAPNPVISEQYF
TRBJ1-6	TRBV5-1	CASSLPGQGASSPLHF
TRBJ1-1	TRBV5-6	CASSFLPGGNTEAFF
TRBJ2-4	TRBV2	CASSETSGTSGINIQYF
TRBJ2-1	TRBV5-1	CASSLSREGPNEQFF
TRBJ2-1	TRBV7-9	CASSSGVAGMSYNEQFF